This passage covers 8 T cell receptor beta chains from one sample sequenced in a study of cytomegalovirus exposure and HLA in healthy donors. Sequenced by immunoSEQ multiplex PCR; TCRdb stores in-frame clones only, minus some. This sample has 150,000 to 160,000 clones, with 85% to 90% found just once. Sequencing was performed on PBMCs. These receptors came from a human donor in good health.

This chain connects TRBV4-3 to TRBJ2-7; 7 positions match TRBD1. Germline lookup yields CDR1 LGHNA and CDR2 YSLEER. Germline trimming cut 4 bases from V and 4 bases from J; bases unmatched to any gene: 13. CDR3 length: 16 amino acids. The CDR3 DNA reads TGCGCCAGCAGCCTCATCCACAGGGGCCCCTCGTACGAGCAGTACTTC. This codes for CASSLIHRGPSYEQYF.

This clone was found once. The genes are TRBV28 and TRBJ1-1, with D possibly TRBD1 on 5 matching bases. V shed 0 bases and J shed 0 bases, with 14 bases lying between them. Germline V lookup: CDR1 MDHEN, CDR2 SYDVKM. This CDR3 is built from 17 residues. The CDR3 bases are TGTGCCAGCAGTTTATGGGGCAGGGTGGGGATGAACACTGAAGCTTTCTTT. It translates to CASSLWGRVGMNTEAFF.

The rearrangement links TRBV19 to TRBJ2-7; no clear D. CDR1 is LNHDA, CDR2 SQIVND, per germline (reference sequence). Trimming took 5 bases from V and 0 from J, leaving 5 bases between them. CDR3 length: 12 residues. CDR3 in DNA: TGTGCCAGTAGTCCGTCCTCCTACGAGCAGTACTTC. It is translated as CASSPSSYEQYF.

J is TRBJ2-5 and V is TRBV11-1, with 8 bases aligning to TRBD2. The V gene end was trimmed by 4 bases and the J gene end by 2 bases; junction bases not matched to a gene: 6. The CDR3 is 15 residues long. CDR1 and CDR2 from the germline V gene are SGHAT and FQDESV (reference sequence). The DNA for the CDR3 is TGTGCCAGCAGCTCCACCATAGCGGGGCAAGAGACCCAGTACTTC. Encoded protein: CASSSTIAGQETQYF.

As regards this clone: The same CDR3 is also encoded by other DNA sequences in this sample. The chain carries TRBV18 and TRBJ2-1, with 9 bases lining up with TRBD2. Germline CDR1 reads KGHSH; CDR2 reads LQKENI. The CDR3 sequence is 14 residues long. Losses at the gene ends were 3 bases for V and 5 bases for J; bases not matched to a gene: 2. The chain's CDR3 is CASSPGLADNEQFF. The CDR3 DNA sequence: TGTGCCAGCTCACCGGGACTAGCCGACAATGAGCAGTTCTTC.

The DNA of the CDR3 is TGCGCCAGCAGCGTACCGGGACAGGGGGCAAATGAGCAGTTCTTC. It specifies CASSVPGQGANEQFF. The J gene is TRBJ2-1, the V gene TRBV5-1; 12 positions match TRBD1. J gave up 7 bases and V 4 bases, and 6 bases lay outside the gene matches. The V gene's germline CDR1 is SGHRS and CDR2 YFSETQ. The CDR3 has 15 residues.

This chain joins TRBV6-5 and TRBJ2-1, with D perhaps TRBD1 (6 bases). V was shortened by 6 bases and J by 6 bases, with 18 bases between the two germline ends. Germline V lookup: CDR1 MNHEY, CDR2 SVGAGI. The CDR3 length is 15 residues. The CDR3 bases are TGTGCCAGCAGAAAGCAGGGTAGCAGGGGCAATGAGCAGTTCTTC. It translates to CASRKQGSRGNEQFF.

This chain uses TRBV4-3 with TRBJ2-5, with 8 bases matching TRBD2. CDR3 size: 16 residues. The germline gives CDR1 LGHNA, CDR2 YSLEER. The J segment lost 4 bases and the V segment lost 0 bases, leaving 7 bases of the junction unmatched. CDR3 bases: TGCGCCAGCAGCCAAGATCCAGCGGGGGTGCGAGAGACCCAGTACTTC. It specifies CASSQDPAGVRETQYF.